This TCR beta chain came from a study of blood T cell repertoires in COVID-19. Study summary: The United States, Italy and Spain provided the acute and convalescent COVID-19 samples. PBMCs, B-cell-depleted T cells, or T cells provided the cDNA or gDNA that made up the material.

In the authors' methods: Reference gene primer amplification gave nucleated cell count estimates. The table came from immunoSEQ multiplex PCR; TCRdb's copy has only in-frame clones and leaves some out. The V and J calls and the clone size are those of that table, but D and trimming were determined from the DNA. The sample lists more than 85,000 clones, approximately 90% occurring once. V shed 6 bases and J shed 0 bases, with 6 bases lying between them. The germline V gene has CDR1 MNHEY and CDR2 SVGAGI. This CDR3 comprises 12 residues. The genes are TRBV6-5 and TRBJ2-7, with D possibly matching TRBD1 (6 bases). The TCR comes from a man between 60 and 75 years old with acute or convalescent COVID-19. Specimen: peripheral blood. The CDR3: CASRQGSYEQYF. CDR3 nucleotide sequence: TGTGCCAGCAGACAGGGCTCCTACGAGCAGTACTTC.